The 20 T cell receptor beta chains below come from one sample, sequenced in a study of Graves' ophthalmopathy and Graves' hyperthyroidism. Amplified TCR beta CDR3 regions were obtained using RNA transcripts as template. The library came from an HTBI-primed first-round RT-PCR and a second-round multiplex PCR. TCRdb re-analysed the multiplex PCR reads in MiXCR, keeping a single row per CDR3 protein. Of around 400,000 distinct CDR3 sequences listed, about a sixth are singletons. The sample taken for sequencing was peripheral blood. Receptors originate from a woman aged 18-29 years with Graves' ophthalmopathy.

This clonotype was found many times. The rearrangement links TRBV11-1 to TRBJ1-3; D is possibly TRBD1 (6 bases). The CDR3 contains 16 residues. The germline V gene has CDR1 SGHAT and CDR2 FQDESV (reference sequence). Trimming took off 7 bases at V and 0 bases at J, with 16 bases between the two ends. CDR3 loop: CASNPGRGSSGNTIYF. The CDR3, as DNA: TGTGCCAGCAACCCCGGCAGGGGTTCCTCTGGAAACACCATATATTTT. The whole variable domain, filled in from reference TRBV11-1 and TRBJ1-3, reads EAEVAQSPRYKITEKSQAVAFWCDPISGHATLYWYRQILGQGPELLVQFQDESVVDDSQLPKDRFSAERLKGVDSTLKIQPAELGDSAMYLCASNPGRGSSGNTIYFGEGSWLTVV.

The chain recombines TRBV7-2 with TRBJ2-4, with D maybe TRBD2 (6 bases). The CDR3 has 14 amino acids. In germline, CDR1 is SGHTA, CDR2 FQGNSA. V lost 5 bases to trimming and J lost 9 bases, with 17 bases between them. The CDR3 nucleotides are TGTGCCAGCAGCATACGGCCTCGGGGAGGCATTCAGTACTTC. It translates to CASSIRPRGGIQYF.

The sample holds many counts of this clonotype. The chain is built from TRBV6-5 and TRBJ1-1; the D gene is possibly TRBD1 (5 bases). The CDR3 consists of 13 residues. CDR1 and CDR2 (germline): MNHEY, SVGAGI. The germline V and J ends were trimmed by 6 bases and 4 bases, with 12 bases remaining between them. CDR3 protein: CASRSGSLTEAFF. DNA for the CDR3: TGTGCCAGCAGATCAGGGTCCCTCACTGAAGCTTTCTTT.

This clonotype was recorded many times. The gene calls are TRBV5-6 and TRBJ1-5, with D perhaps TRBD1 (5 bases). V was pared by 1 base and J by 7 bases, with 30 bases between. In germline, CDR1 is SGHDT, CDR2 YYEEEE. The CDR3 has 20 residues. The CDR3 coding sequence is TGTGCCAGCAGCTTGTTCCCCCCCGGGCCAGGGCCTATGGTCGGCCAGCCCCAGCATTTT. Protein product: CASSLFPPGPGPMVGQPQHF.

In its sample, this clonotype was seen many times. V gene TRBV12-3 or TRBV12-4 combines with J gene TRBJ2-7; 11 bases map to TRBD2. The CDR3 extends over 14 amino acids. With V trimmed by 6 bases and J by 7 bases, 8 bases remained unmatched. The CDR3 sequence is CASSLTSGIGEQYF. The CDR3 coding sequence is TGTGCCAGCAGCCTGACTAGCGGGATTGGAGAGCAGTACTTC.

This clonotype has more than one count but fewer than ten. V and J are TRBV20-1 and TRBJ2-2; 7 bases fit TRBD2. CDR1 is DFQATT, CDR2 SNEGSKA, per germline (reference sequence). Trimming cost V 5 bases and J 7 bases; bases outside gene matches: 13. CDR3 length: 15 amino acids. CDR3 nucleotides: TGCAGTGCTCGTTCGGCCCGGGGGGTAATCGGGGAGCTGTTTTTT. This translates into CSARSARGVIGELFF.

This clonotype came up many times. V gene TRBV6-2 or TRBV6-3 combines with J gene TRBJ2-7; 8 bases are shared with TRBD2. CDR3 length: 17 residues. Losses at the gene ends were 6 bases for V and 0 bases for J; bases not matched to a gene: 13. Germline V gives CDR1 MNHEY, CDR2 SVGEGT. The CDR3 nucleotides read TGTGCCAGCAGCCATACGACGGGCGGGGGGTTCTCCTACGAGCAGTACTTC. As protein: CASSHTTGGGFSYEQYF.

This clonotype has just a few counts. The chain carries TRBV29-1 and TRBJ1-2, with D hard to call. CDR3 length: 10 residues. Trimming shortened V by 6 bases and J by 10 bases, and 12 bases separated the two germline ends. The germline V gene encodes CDR1 SQVTM and CDR2 ANQGSEA. The CDR3 spells CSVLHPTYTF. The CDR3 nucleotides read TGCAGCGTCCTTCACCCGACCTACACCTTC.

V gene TRBV11-2 combines with J gene TRBJ2-7; TRBD2 matches at 7 bases. Germline V CDR1 and CDR2: SGHAT, FQNNGV. V dropped 2 bases and J dropped 10; count of bases not matched to a gene: 8. This CDR3 is 13 amino acids long. In nucleotides, the CDR3 is TGTGCCAGCAGCTTAAGGGTCCTAGCGGACCAGTACTTC. This translates into CASSLRVLADQYF.

V is TRBV28 and J is TRBJ2-7, with 8 bases identical to TRBD1. Unmatched junction bases numbered 10, after V lost 5 bases and J lost 4 bases. This CDR3 is built from 15 residues. CDR1 and CDR2 from the germline V gene are MDHEN and SYDVKM. The CDR3 is CASSATGARIYEQYF. CDR3 nucleotides: TGTGCCAGCAGTGCGACAGGGGCCCGAATTTACGAGCAGTACTTC.

This clonotype was detected ten times or more. This chain links TRBV6-5 with TRBJ1-2, with D perhaps TRBD1 (5 bases). Trimming left V 8 bases short and J 5 bases short, with 21 bases between. Germline CDR1 MNHEY, CDR2 SVGAGI. The CDR3 is 15 amino acids. The CDR3 is CASLTFRDGLYGYTF. In DNA form, the CDR3 reads TGTGCCAGCCTGACGTTCCGGGACGGACTTTATGGCTACACCTTC.

This clonotype was recorded many times. The chain has TRBV7-3 and TRBJ2-2, with 10 bases matching TRBD2. The length of the CDR3 is 15 residues. Germline CDR1 and CDR2: SGHTA and FQGTGA. V was clipped by 1 base and J by 4 bases; unmatched bases: 0. The CDR3 bases are TGTGCCAGCAGCTTAAGACTAGCGGGCACCGGGGAGCTGTTTTTT. Encoded protein: CASSLRLAGTGELFF.

This clonotype was seen repeatedly, ten times or more. The V call is TRBV20-1, the J call TRBJ1-6; D is undetermined. CDR1 is DFQATT, CDR2 SNEGSKA, per germline (reference sequence). V was shortened by 3 bases and J by 0 bases, with 6 bases between the two germline ends. The CDR3 spans 14 residues. The CDR3 is CSARLPSYNSPLHF. The CDR3 DNA is TGCAGTGCTAGGCTACCCTCCTATAATTCACCCCTCCACTTT.

Many counts were recorded for this clonotype. The chain employs TRBV6-1 and TRBJ1-5; D gene unclear. In germline, CDR1 is MNHNS, CDR2 SASEGT. The CDR3 has 16 amino acids. V dropped 2 bases and J dropped 7 bases, with 18 bases sitting between them. DNA for the CDR3: TGTGCCAGCAGTGAACAGATCGGGGTGACCAACCAGCCCCAGCATTTT. Protein: CASSEQIGVTNQPQHF.

This clonotype has ten or more counts. The chain has TRBV2 and TRBJ1-1; 7 nucleotides align to TRBD1. V lost 7 bases and J lost 4; bases outside the gene matches: 6. CDR3 length: 13 residues. Germline V gives CDR1 SNHLY, CDR2 FYNNEI. DNA for the CDR3: TGTGCCAGCAACCGGGCAGGGGGCACTGAAGCTTTCTTT. Translating it yields CASNRAGGTEAFF.

This clonotype was counted at least ten times. This sequence joins TRBV15 and TRBJ1-5, with 10 bases matching TRBD1. Germline loops: CDR1 LNHNV, CDR2 YYDKDF (reference sequence). Germline trimming cut 8 bases from V and 1 base from J; bases unmatched to any gene: 8. This CDR3 has 16 residues. CDR3 DNA sequence: TGTGCCACCCGGGACAGGGGAAGTGGCAGCAATCAGCCCCAGCATTTT. Translated, it gives CATRDRGSGSNQPQHF.

This clonotype occurred many times. V and J are TRBV14 and TRBJ1-1; 9 bases are a match to TRBD1. CDR1 and CDR2 from the germline V gene are SGHDN and FVKESK. The CDR3 covers 16 residues. After removal of 4 bases from V and 0 bases from J, the junction contained 6 bases not matched to a gene. CDR3 region: CASSLYRGQVNTEAFF. CDR3 coding DNA: TGTGCCAGCAGCCTCTACAGGGGGCAAGTGAACACTGAAGCTTTCTTT.

At least ten counts were recorded for this clonotype. The rearrangement joins TRBV6-5 to TRBJ1-1; D may be TRBD1 (5 bases). Per the germline V gene, CDR1 is MNHEY and CDR2 is SVGAGI. V dropped 2 bases and J dropped 6 bases, with 13 bases sitting between them. The CDR3 spans 14 residues. The CDR3 bases are TGTGCCAGCAGTTACACCGGGACTCCCGCTGAAGCTTTCTTT. Translating gives CASSYTGTPAEAFF.

The chain joins TRBV7-2 to TRBJ2-5; TRBD1 agrees at 9 bases. The CDR3 runs to 14 residues. Trimming at V came to 2 bases and at J to 5 bases, leaving 3 bases not matched to a gene. The germline V gene encodes CDR1 SGHTA and CDR2 FQGNSA. CDR3 sequence (DNA): TGTGCCAGCAGCTTAACAGGGGGCTTGGAGACCCAGTACTTC. Translating it yields CASSLTGGLETQYF.

This clonotype was observed at least ten times. The DNA of the CDR3 is TGCAGTGCTAGTCCCGGTTTTGGCAATCAGCCCCAGCATTTT. This sequence encodes CSASPGFGNQPQHF. V and J are TRBV20-1 and TRBJ1-5; D is unresolved. Trimming left V 3 bases short and J 2 bases short, with 11 bases between. Germline V lookup: CDR1 DFQATT, CDR2 SNEGSKA (reference sequence). The length of the CDR3 is 14 residues.